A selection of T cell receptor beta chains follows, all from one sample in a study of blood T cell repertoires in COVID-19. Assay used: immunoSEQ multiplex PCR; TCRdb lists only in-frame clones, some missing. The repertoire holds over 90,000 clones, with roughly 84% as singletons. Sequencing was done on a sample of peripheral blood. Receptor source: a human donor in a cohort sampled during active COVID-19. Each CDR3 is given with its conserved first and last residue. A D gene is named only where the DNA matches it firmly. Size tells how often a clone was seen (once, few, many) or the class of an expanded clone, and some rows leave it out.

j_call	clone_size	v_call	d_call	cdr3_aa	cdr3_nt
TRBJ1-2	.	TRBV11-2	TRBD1	CASSKGQGANYGYTF	TGTGCCAGCAGCAAGGGACAGGGGGCTAACTATGGCTACACCTTC
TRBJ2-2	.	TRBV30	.	CAWSVLYPGELFF	TGTGCCTGGAGTGTACTCTATCCCGGGGAGCTGTTTTTT
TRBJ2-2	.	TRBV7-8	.	CASSFLNTGELFF	TGTGCCAGCTCCTTCCTCAACACCGGGGAGCTGTTTTTT
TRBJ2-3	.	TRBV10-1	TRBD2	CASSERGLKDTQYF	TGCGCCAGCAGTGAGAGGGGACTAAAGGATACGCAGTATTTT
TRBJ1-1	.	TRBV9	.	CASSVATQGTEAFF	TGTGCCAGCAGCGTAGCTACCCAGGGGACTGAAGCTTTCTTT
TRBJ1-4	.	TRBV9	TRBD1	CASSEYRGRDEKLFF	TGTGCCAGCAGCGAGTACAGGGGGCGCGACGAAAAACTGTTTTTT
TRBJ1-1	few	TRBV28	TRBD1	CASRSRQGEAFF	TGTGCCAGCAGATCACGACAGGGTGAAGCTTTCTTT
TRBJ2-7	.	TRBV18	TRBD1	CASSLTGTGAYEQYF	TGTGCCAGCTCACTTACCGGGACAGGAGCCTACGAGCAGTACTTC
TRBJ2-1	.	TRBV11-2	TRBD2	CASSLGGGTYNEQFF	TGTGCCAGCAGCTTAGGCGGGGGGACCTACAATGAGCAGTTCTTC
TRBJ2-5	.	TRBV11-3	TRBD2	CALAGAQETQYF	TGTGCCTTAGCGGGGGCCCAAGAGACCCAGTACTTC
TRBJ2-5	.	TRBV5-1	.	CASRSRPAVEGETQYF	TGCGCCAGCAGATCTCGTCCAGCAGTGGAGGGAGAGACCCAGTACTTC
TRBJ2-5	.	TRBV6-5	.	CASRYQETQYF	TGTGCCAGCAGGTATCAAGAGACCCAGTACTTC
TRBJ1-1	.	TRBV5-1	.	CASSLSNTEAFF	TGCGCCAGCAGCTTGTCTAACACTGAAGCTTTCTTT
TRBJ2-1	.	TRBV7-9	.	CASSFGQYNEQFF	TGTGCCAGCAGCTTTGGACAGTACAATGAGCAGTTCTTC
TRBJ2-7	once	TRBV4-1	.	CASSQDPLNGIYEQYF	TGCGCCAGCAGCCAAGATCCCCTCAACGGGATCTACGAGCAGTACTTC
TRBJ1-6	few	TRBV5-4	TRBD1	CASQETGSSYNSPLHF	TGTGCCAGCCAAGAGACAGGGAGCTCCTATAATTCACCCCTCCACTTT
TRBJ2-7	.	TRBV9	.	CASSVEAGEQYF	TGTGCCAGCAGCGTAGAGGCAGGCGAGCAGTACTTC
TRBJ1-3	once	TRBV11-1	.	CASSLLGNTIYF	TGTGCCAGCAGCTTACTTGGAAACACCATATATTTT
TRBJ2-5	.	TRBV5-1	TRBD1	CASSLGGQQETQYF	TGCGCCAGCAGCTTGGGGGGACAGCAAGAGACCCAGTACTTC
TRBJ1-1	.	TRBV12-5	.	CASGLDPWKGRTEAFF	TGTGCTAGTGGTTTGGACCCCTGGAAGGGGCGAACTGAAGCTTTCTTT
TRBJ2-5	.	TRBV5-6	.	CASSLVTGETQYF	TGTGCCAGCAGCTTGGTTACCGGGGAGACCCAGTACTTC
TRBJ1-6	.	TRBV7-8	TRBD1	CASSPRRGQTPESLHF	TGTGCCAGCAGCCCCCGCCGGGGACAGACTCCTGAGAGCCTCCACTTT
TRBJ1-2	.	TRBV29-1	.	CSVFGGDGYTF	TGCAGCGTCTTTGGGGGGGACGGCTACACCTTC
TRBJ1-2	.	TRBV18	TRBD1	CASSTRDRVLDGYTF	TGTGCCAGCTCAACCCGGGACAGGGTACTGGATGGCTACACCTTC
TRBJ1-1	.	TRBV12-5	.	CASGLVPGIPPLMNTEAFF	TGTGCTAGTGGTTTGGTACCAGGAATTCCCCCGCTAATGAACACTGAAGCTTTCTTT
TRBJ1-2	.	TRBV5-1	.	CASSRTPGDGYTF	TGCGCCAGCAGTCGCACACCAGGGGATGGCTACACCTTC
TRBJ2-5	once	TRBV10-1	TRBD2	CASSDSAGVQETQYF	TGCGCCAGCAGTGACTCAGCGGGGGTACAAGAGACCCAGTACTTC